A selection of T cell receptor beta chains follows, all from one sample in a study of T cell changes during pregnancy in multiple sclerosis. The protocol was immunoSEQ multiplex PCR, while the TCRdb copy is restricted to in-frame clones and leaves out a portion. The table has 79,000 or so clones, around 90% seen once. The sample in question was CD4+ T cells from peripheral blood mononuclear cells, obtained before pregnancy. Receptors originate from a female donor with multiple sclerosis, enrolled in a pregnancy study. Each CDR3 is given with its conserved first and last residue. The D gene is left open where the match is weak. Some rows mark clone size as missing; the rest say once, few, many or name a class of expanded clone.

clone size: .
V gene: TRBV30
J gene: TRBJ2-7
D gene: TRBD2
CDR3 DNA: TGTGCCTGGAGTGACCCGACTAGCGGGGGATACGAGCAGTACTTC
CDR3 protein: CAWSDPTSGGYEQYF

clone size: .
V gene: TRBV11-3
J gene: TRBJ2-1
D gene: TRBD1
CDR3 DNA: TGTGCCAGCAGCTTTTCGGGACAGGGATACAATGAGCAGTTCTTC
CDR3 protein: CASSFSGQGYNEQFF

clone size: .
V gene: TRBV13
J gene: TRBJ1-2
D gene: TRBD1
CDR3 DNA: TGTGCCAGCAGCCTCCAGGGGGCAGTCTATGGCTACACCTTC
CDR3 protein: CASSLQGAVYGYTF

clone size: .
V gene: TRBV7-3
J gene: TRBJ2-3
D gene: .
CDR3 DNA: TGTGCCAGCAGACCAGGGAACACAGATACGCAGTATTTT
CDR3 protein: CASRPGNTDTQYF

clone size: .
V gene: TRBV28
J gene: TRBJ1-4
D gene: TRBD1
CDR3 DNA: TGTGCCAGCAGTCCCCGAAACGACAGGGTGAAACTGTTTTTT
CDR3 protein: CASSPRNDRVKLFF

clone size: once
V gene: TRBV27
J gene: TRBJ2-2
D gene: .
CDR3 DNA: TGTGCCAGCAGTCTCCGAGCCCTGGGAGCAGGTAGTTCCGGGGAGCTGTTTTTT
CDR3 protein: CASSLRALGAGSSGELFF

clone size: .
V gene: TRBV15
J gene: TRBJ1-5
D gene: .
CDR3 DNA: TGTGCCACCAGCAGAGAATGGGGGGACCCCCATCAGCCCCAGCATTTT
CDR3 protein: CATSREWGDPHQPQHF

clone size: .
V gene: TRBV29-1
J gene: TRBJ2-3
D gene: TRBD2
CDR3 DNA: TGCAGCGTTATGAAGGCGGGAGTGGGCACAGATACGCAGTATTTT
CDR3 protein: CSVMKAGVGTDTQYF

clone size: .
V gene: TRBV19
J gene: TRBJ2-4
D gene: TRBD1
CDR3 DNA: TGTGCCAGTACCTCAATCGGGACAGGGGTTGAAAACATTCAGTACTTC
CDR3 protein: CASTSIGTGVENIQYF

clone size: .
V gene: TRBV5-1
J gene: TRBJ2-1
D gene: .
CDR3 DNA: TGCGCCAGCAGCTTCTGGGGGGGCATCACTCGCGCCTACAATGAGCAGTTCTTC
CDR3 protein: CASSFWGGITRAYNEQFF

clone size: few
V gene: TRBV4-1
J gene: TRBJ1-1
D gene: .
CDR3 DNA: TGCGCCAGCAGCCACCCGGACAGGAACACTGAAGCTTTCTTT
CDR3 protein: CASSHPDRNTEAFF

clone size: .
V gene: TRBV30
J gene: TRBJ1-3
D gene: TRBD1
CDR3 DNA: TGTGCCTGGAAAGGGGACAGACTCTCTGGAAACACCATATATTTT
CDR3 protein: CAWKGDRLSGNTIYF

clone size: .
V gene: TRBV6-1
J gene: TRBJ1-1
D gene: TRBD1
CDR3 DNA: TGTGCCAGCCGTGACAGGGCCCACACTGAAGCTTTCTTT
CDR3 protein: CASRDRAHTEAFF

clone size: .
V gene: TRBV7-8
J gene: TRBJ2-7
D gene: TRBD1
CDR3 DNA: TGTGCCAGCAGCTCAGACGGGACAGGCGGATCCTACGAGCAGTACTTC
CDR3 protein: CASSSDGTGGSYEQYF

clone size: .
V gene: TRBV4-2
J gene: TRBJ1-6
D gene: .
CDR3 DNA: TGTGCCAGCAGCCAAATTGCGGTTGAAGTAGGTTCACCCCTCCACTTT
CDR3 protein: CASSQIAVEVGSPLHF

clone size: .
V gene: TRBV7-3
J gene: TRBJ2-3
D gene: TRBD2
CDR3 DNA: TGTGCCAGCAGCCTGGCCGGAGGGGAGGGCATAGATACGCAGTATTTT
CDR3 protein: CASSLAGGEGIDTQYF

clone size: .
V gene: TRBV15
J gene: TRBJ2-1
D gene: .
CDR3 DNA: TGTGCCACCAGCAGAGATCTCGGTTACAATGAGCAGTTCTTC
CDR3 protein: CATSRDLGYNEQFF

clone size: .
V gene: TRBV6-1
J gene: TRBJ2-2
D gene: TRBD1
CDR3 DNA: TGTGCCAGCGGCCGGACAGGGAACACCGGGGAGCTGTTTTTT
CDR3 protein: CASGRTGNTGELFF

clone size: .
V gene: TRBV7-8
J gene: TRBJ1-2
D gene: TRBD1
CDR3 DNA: TGTGCCAGCAGCTTAGGACAGGGGATGGGCTACACCTTC
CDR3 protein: CASSLGQGMGYTF

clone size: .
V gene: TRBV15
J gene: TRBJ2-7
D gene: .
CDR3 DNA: TGTGCCACCAGCAGAGATCGGGGAGGAACAGTAGGCCTTTACGAGCAGTACTTC
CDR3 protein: CATSRDRGGTVGLYEQYF

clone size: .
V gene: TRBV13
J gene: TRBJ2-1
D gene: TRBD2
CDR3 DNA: TGTGCCAGCAGCCCCGGGACTAGCGGGAGGATCTACAATGAGCAGTTCTTC
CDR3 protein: CASSPGTSGRIYNEQFF

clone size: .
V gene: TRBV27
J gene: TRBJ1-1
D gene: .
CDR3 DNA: TGTGCCAGCAGTTTGACAGAGAACACTGAAGCTTTCTTT
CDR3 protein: CASSLTENTEAFF

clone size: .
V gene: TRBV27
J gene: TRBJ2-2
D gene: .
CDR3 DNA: TGTGCCAGTGGCTCCGGGGGACGCCGGAACACCGGGGAGCTGTTTTTT
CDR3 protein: CASGSGGRRNTGELFF

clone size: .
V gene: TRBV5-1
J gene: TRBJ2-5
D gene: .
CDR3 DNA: TGCGCCAGCAGCTTGCCGGGAGAGACCCAGTACTTC
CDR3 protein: CASSLPGETQYF

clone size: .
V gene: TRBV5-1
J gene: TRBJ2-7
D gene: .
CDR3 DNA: TGCGCCAGCAGCTTTCCAGGGAACTACGAGCAGTACTTC
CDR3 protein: CASSFPGNYEQYF

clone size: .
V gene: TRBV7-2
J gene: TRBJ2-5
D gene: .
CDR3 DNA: TGTGCCAGCAGCCCCCAACGCGGATCCCAAGAGACCCAGTACTTC
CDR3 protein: CASSPQRGSQETQYF

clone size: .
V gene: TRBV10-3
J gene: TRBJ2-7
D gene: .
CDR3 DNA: TGTGCCATCAGCGACTGGGTGGACAGCTCCTACGAGCAGTACTTC
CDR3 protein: CAISDWVDSSYEQYF

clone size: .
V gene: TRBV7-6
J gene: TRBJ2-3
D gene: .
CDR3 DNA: TGTGCCAGCAGCTTATCAGGGGCGCTGGATACGCAGTATTTT
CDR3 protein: CASSLSGALDTQYF

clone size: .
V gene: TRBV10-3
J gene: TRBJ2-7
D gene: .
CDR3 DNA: TGTGCCATCAGTGAACAGAGCTACGAGCAGTACTTC
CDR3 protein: CAISEQSYEQYF

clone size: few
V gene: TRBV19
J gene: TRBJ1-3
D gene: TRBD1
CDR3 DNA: TGTGCCAGTACTACCGGGACAGGAGGCACCATATATTTT
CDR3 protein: CASTTGTGGTIYF

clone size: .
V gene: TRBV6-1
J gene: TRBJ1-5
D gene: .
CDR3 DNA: TGTGCCAGCAGTGACGACAGAACCTATAGCAATCAGCCCCAGCATTTT
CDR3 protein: CASSDDRTYSNQPQHF

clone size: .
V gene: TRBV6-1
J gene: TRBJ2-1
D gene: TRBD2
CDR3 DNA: TGTGCCAGCAGTGAAGGACTAGCGGGACCCTACAATGAGCAGTTCTTC
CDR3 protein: CASSEGLAGPYNEQFF

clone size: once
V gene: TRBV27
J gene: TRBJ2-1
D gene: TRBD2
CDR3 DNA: TGTGCCAGCAGTTTCATAGCGGGAGGTTACAATGAGCAGTTCTTC
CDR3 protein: CASSFIAGGYNEQFF

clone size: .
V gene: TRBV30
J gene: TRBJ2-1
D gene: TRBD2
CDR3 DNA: TGTGCCTGGAGTCCTCTCCCGACTAGCGGGGGGGGTGAGCAGTTCTTC
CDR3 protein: CAWSPLPTSGGGEQFF

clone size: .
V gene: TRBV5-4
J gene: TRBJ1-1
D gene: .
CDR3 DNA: TGTGCCAGCAGCTTGGCCTTGGGCACCTCAACTGAAGCTTTCTTT
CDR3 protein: CASSLALGTSTEAFF

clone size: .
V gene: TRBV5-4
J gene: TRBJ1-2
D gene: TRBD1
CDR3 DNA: TGTGCCAGCAGCGGACAGGGTCGGGGTTTAGGTGGCTACACCTTC
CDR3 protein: CASSGQGRGLGGYTF

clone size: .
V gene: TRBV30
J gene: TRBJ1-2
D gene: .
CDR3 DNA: TGTGCCTGGAGGAGGGGGTATTGGGGCGATGGCTACACCTTC
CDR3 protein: CAWRRGYWGDGYTF

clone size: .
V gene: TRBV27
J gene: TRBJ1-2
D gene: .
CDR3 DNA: TGTGCCAGCAGTTTATATGCAGGGGTGAGCTATGGCTACACCTTC
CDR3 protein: CASSLYAGVSYGYTF

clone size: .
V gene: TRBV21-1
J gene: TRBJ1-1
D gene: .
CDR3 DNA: TGTGCCAGCAGCTATCGGCGAGAGGTCGGGGAGAACACTGAAGCTTTCTTT
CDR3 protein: CASSYRREVGENTEAFF

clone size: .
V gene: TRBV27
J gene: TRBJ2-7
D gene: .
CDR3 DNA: TGTGCCAGCAGTCGCTCGACTAGGGGTTACTACGAGCAGTACTTC
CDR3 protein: CASSRSTRGYYEQYF